This T cell receptor beta chain was captured in a study of OX40 agonist ivuxolimab in advanced cancers. Study as a whole: Patients undergoing dose escalation presented with hepatocellular carcinoma, melanoma, renal cell or head and neck cancer. Study results and limitations: CD4+ and CD8+ blood T cells expanded clonally by week 6 at 0.1 to 3.0 mg/kg. Expanded peripheral T cell antigen specificity was not determined.

Autoimmune disease history or systemic immunosuppression barred patients. The data were produced by immunoSEQ multiplex PCR, yet TCRdb's version contains in-frame clones alone and is incomplete. The data contain about 39,000 clones, 80% to 95% of them seen just once; the ten biggest clones take up approximately 22%. CDR1 and CDR2 (germline): SGHRS, YFSETQ. The CDR3 covers 15 residues. Trimming stripped 0 bases from V and 4 bases from J, with 14 bases between. A remark on this clone: Its antigen is currently unknown.

The chain links TRBV5-1 to TRBJ2-7, with D uncertain. The sequenced sample was CD4+ or CD8+ T cells sorted from blood, obtained in a trial of the OX40 agonist ivuxolimab. This TCR was recovered from an adult with an advanced solid tumor such as melanoma, head and neck, liver or kidney cancer. DNA of the CDR3: TGCGCCAGCAGCTTGGCGAGCCACGTGGGGTACGAGCAGTACTTC. It specifies CASSLASHVGYEQYF.